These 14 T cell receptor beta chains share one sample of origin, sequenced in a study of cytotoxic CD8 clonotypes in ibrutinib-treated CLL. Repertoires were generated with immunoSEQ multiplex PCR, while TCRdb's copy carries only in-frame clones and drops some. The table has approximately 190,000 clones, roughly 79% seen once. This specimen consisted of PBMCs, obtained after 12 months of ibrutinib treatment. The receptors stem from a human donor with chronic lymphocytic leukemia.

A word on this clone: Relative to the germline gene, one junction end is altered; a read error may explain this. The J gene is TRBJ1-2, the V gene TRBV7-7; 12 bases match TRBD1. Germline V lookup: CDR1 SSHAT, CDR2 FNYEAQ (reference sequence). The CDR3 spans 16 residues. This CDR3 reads CASSLTSGTGGEGYTF. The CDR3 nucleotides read TGTGCTAGCAGCTTAACATCCGGGACAGGGGGCGAAGGCTACACCTTC.

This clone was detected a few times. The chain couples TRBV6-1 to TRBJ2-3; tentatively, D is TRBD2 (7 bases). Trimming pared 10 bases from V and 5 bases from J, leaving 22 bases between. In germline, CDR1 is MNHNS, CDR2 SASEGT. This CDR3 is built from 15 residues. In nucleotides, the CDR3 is TGTGCCACTCTTCGGATCGAGGGGGGGGGAGATACGCAGTATTTT. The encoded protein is CATLRIEGGGDTQYF.

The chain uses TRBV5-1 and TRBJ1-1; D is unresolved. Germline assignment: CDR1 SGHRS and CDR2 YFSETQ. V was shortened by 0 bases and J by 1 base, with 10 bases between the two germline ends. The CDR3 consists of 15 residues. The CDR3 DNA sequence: TGCGCCAGCAGCTTGGGTGCGGTCTCGAACACTGAAGCTTTCTTT. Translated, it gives CASSLGAVSNTEAFF. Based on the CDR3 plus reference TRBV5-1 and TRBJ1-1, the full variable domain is KAGVTQTPRYLIKTRGQQVTLSCSPISGHRSVSWYQQTPGQGLQFLFEYFSETQRNKGNFPGRFSGRQFSNSRSEMNVSTLELGDSALYLCASSLGAVSNTEAFFGQGTRLTVV.

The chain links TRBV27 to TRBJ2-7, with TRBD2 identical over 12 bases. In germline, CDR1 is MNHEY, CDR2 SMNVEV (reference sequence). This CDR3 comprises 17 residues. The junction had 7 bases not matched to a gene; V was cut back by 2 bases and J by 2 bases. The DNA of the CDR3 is TGTGCCAGCAGTTTAGCAGGACTAGCGGGATTTCCCTACGAGCAGTACTTC. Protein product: CASSLAGLAGFPYEQYF.

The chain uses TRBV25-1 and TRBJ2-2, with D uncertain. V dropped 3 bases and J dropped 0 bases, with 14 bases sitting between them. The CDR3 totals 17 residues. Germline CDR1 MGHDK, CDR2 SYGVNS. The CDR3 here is CASSDRRTHANTGELFF. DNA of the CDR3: TGTGCCAGCAGTGACCGACGGACCCACGCGAACACCGGGGAGCTGTTTTTT. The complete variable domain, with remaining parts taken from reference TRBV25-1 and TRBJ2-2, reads EADIYQTPRYLVIGTGKKITLECSQTMGHDKMYWYQQDPGMELHLIHYSYGVNSTEKGDLSSESTVSRIRTEHFPLTLESARPSHTSQYLCASSDRRTHANTGELFFGEGSRLTVL.

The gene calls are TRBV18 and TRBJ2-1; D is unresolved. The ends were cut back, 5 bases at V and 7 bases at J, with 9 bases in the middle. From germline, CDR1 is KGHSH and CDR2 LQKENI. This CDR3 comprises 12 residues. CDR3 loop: CASSSGRNEQFF. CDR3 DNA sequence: TGTGCCAGCTCATCCGGTAGAAATGAGCAGTTCTTC. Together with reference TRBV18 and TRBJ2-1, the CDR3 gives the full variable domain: NAGVMQNPRHLVRRRGQEARLRCSPMKGHSHVYWYRQLPEEGLKFMVYLQKENIIDESGMPKERFSAEFPKEGPSILRIQQVVRGDSAAYFCASSSGRNEQFFGPGTRLTVL.

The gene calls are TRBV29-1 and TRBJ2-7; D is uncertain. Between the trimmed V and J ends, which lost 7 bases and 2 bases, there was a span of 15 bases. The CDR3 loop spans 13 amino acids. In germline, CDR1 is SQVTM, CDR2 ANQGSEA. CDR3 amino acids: CSASGPFTYEQYF. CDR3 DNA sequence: TGCAGCGCCTCCGGGCCTTTCACCTACGAGCAGTACTTC.

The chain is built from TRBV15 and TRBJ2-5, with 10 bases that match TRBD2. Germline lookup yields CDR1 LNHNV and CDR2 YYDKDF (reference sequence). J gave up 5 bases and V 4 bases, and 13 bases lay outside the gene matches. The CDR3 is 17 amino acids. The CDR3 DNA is TGTGCCACCAGCACAGATCCCACACTAGCGGGAATGGAGACCCAGTACTTC. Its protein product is CATSTDPTLAGMETQYF.

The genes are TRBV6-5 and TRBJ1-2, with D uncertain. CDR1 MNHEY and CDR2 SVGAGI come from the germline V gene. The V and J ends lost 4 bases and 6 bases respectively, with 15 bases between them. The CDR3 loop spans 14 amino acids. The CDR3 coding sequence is TGTGCCAGCAGTTTCAAAGGGATGCTGGATGGCTACACCTTC. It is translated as CASSFKGMLDGYTF.

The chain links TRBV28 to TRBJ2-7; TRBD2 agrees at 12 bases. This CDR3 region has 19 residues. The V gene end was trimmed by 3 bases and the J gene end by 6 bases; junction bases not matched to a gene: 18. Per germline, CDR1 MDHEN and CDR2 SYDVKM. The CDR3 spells CASSFSTGLAGPTLREQYF. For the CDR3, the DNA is TGTGCCAGCAGTTTCTCTACCGGACTAGCGGGACCCACTTTGCGCGAGCAGTACTTC. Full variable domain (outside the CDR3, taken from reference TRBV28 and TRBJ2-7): DVKVTQSSRYLVKRTGEKVFLECVQDMDHENMFWYRQDPGLGLRLIYFSYDVKMKEKGDIPEGYSVSREKKERFSLILESASTNQTSMYLCASSFSTGLAGPTLREQYFGPGTRLTVT.

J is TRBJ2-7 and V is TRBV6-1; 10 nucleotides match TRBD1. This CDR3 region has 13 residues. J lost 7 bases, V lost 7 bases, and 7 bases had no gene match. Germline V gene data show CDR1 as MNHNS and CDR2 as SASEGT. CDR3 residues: CASTEGQGWEQYF. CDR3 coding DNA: TGTGCCAGCACCGAGGGACAGGGGTGGGAGCAGTACTTC.

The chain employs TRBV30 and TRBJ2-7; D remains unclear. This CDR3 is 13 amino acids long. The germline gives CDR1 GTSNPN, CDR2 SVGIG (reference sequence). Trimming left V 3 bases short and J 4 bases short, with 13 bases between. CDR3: CAWSQVLPYEQYF. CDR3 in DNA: TGTGCCTGGAGCCAGGTTCTCCCGTACGAGCAGTACTTC.

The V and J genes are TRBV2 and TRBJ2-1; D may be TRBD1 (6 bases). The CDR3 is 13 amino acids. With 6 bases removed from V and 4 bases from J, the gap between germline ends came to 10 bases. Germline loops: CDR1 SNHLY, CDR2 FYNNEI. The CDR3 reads CASRAQGYNEQFF. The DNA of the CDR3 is TGTGCCAGCAGAGCACAGGGTTACAATGAGCAGTTCTTC.

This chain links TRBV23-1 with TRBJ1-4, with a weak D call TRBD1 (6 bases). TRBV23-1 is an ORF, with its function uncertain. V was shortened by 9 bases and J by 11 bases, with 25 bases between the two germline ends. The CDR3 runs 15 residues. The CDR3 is CARGRGRGLGVKLFF. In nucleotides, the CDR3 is TGCGCCAGGGGGCGTGGTAGGGGGTTGGGGGTGAAACTGTTTTTT.